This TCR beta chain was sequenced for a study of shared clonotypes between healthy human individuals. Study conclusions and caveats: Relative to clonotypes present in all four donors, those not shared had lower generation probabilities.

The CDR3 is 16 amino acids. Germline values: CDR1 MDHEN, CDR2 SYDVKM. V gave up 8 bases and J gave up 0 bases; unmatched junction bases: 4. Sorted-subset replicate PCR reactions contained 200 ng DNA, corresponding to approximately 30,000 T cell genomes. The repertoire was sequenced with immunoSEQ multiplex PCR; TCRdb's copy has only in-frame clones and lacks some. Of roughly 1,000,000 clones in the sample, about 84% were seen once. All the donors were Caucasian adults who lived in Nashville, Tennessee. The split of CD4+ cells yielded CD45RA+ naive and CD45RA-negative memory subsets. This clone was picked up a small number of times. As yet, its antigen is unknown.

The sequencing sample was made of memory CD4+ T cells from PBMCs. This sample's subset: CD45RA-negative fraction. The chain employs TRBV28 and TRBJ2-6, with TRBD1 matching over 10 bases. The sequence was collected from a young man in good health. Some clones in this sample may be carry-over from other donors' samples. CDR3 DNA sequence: TGTGCCAGCCGGGACAGGGGCGACTCTGGGGCCAACGTCCTGACTTTC. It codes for CASRDRGDSGANVLTF.